The rows below give T cell receptor beta chains drawn from one sample of a study of blood T cell repertoires in COVID-19. Assay used: immunoSEQ multiplex PCR; TCRdb lists only in-frame clones, some missing. The table has approximately 190,000 clones, under 90% seen once. Material for sequencing was peripheral blood. The receptors stem from a man aged 25-45 years with active or convalescent COVID-19. The CDR3 runs from the conserved cysteine through the conserved F or W. D genes are given only for firm matches.

NA | TRBV6-5 | CASSYQDTNYGYTF
NA | TRBV29-1 | CSVRGFPGETQYF
TRBD2 | TRBV9 | CASSVATTSGTDTQYF
TRBD1 | TRBV6-2/TRBV6-3 | CASSSGTGAEKLFF
TRBD1 | TRBV15 | CATSRSGQGNYGYTF
NA | TRBV5-6 | CASSRPTGGTEAFF
NA | TRBV28 | CASSVGGLYNSPLHF
NA | TRBV5-1 | CASSWDTHNEQFF
TRBD1 | TRBV20-1 | CSASRTGASGPQHF
NA | TRBV10-3 | CAISVGETQYF
TRBD1 | TRBV28 | CASATGGSNEKLFF
TRBD1 | TRBV14 | CASSQHRGSTIYF
NA | TRBV21-1 | CASSTEETQYF
TRBD1 | TRBV27 | CASSSSTGYLYGYTF
NA | TRBV11-2 | CASSGQYYGYTF
NA | TRBV6-6 | CASSSPRGTNEKLFF
NA | TRBV5-6 | CASSLEERNFPTEAFF
NA | TRBV7-9 | CASSLIPEGDYGYTF
TRBD2 | TRBV2 | CTSRIGTSHTGELFF
TRBD2 | TRBV10-3 | CAISSGTSLGNEQFF
NA | TRBV5-6 | CASSESGSTDTQYF
NA | TRBV2 | CASRYSGEKLFF
NA | TRBV19 | CASGGQGSYEQYF
TRBD2 | TRBV5-4 | CASSWSGRDYNEQFF
TRBD2 | TRBV5-1 | CASSFVLLAGGNEQFF
TRBD1 | TRBV24-1 | CATSDPGQGAEGYTF
TRBD2 | TRBV13 | CASSPTEGLAGGGEQFF
NA | TRBV6-5 | CASSYQVSGNYGYTF
NA | TRBV24-1 | CAKLRGFGGEGATGELFF
TRBD2 | TRBV7-9 | CASSSIASGVYKGQFF
NA | TRBV6-5 | CASRYYAARTEAFF
TRBD2 | TRBV19 | CASSDPPSGRDNEQFF
TRBD1 | TRBV5-8 | CASSLRTGRSGNTIYF
NA | TRBV5-5 | CASSPGWNHWNTEAFF
NA | TRBV21-1 | CASSKSFPRGEAFGETQYF
TRBD2 | TRBV7-9 | CASSLDGAGVDTQYF
TRBD2 | TRBV5-1 | CASSWDGGDTDTQYF
NA | TRBV1 | CTSSQDPRGKGDYGYTF
TRBD1 | TRBV5-4 | CASSDDRGSANTEAFF
NA | TRBV4-1 | CASSVWAPASQETQYF
NA | TRBV2 | CASRTGTLQETQYF
NA | TRBV7-3 | CASSLGGWGDTQYF
NA | TRBV7-8 | CASAKSGNSNQPQHF